One TCR beta chain is described in this entry. Its target is not known. At the DNA level, this CDR3 is encoded by other sequences in the same sample as well. This specimen belongs to a study of shared clonotypes between healthy human individuals. Notes on the study in general: The low donor count limited represented genetic and exposure-history diversity. Clonotypes that were shared across a few donors made up around 5% of naive CD4 clonotypes. Naive subsets typically showed greater estimated richness than memory subsets.

Assay used: immunoSEQ multiplex PCR; TCRdb lists only in-frame clones, some missing. The data show some 1,400,000 clones, with around 97% seen just once and roughly 1.2% held by the top ten. Caucasian adults residing in Nashville, Tennessee made up all the donors. The CDR3 is 11 amino acids. Trimming stripped 2 bases from V and 7 bases from J, with 3 bases between. Germline values: CDR1 MDHEN, CDR2 SYDVKM. The chain links TRBV28 to TRBJ1-5, with D uncertain. The source is a man under 40 in good health. The sample comprised naive CD4+ T cells sorted from blood. Subset given: CD45RA+ positively selected. The CDR3, as DNA: TGTGCCAGCAGTTTAGACCAGCCCCAGCATTTT. Its translation: CASSLDQPQHF.